What follows is one T cell receptor beta chain and its context. The target antigen is unknown. This sample is part of a study of cytomegalovirus exposure and HLA in healthy donors. About the study: Genetic ancestry analysis placed around 76% of the 400 or so donors that were genotyped in the Caucasian-associated cluster. The study's findings and limits: TCR beta chain V- and J-gene trimming was linked, in a later analysis, to a missense variant in DCLRE1C. From TCR beta sequences, most subjects' HLA-A and HLA-B alleles were reportedly predicted accurately.

Per germline, CDR1 SGHRS and CDR2 YFSETQ. Trimming shortened V by 0 bases and J by 1 base, and 7 bases separated the two germline ends. This CDR3 has 14 residues. PCR was performed using 60 Vbeta and 13 Jbeta primers. Libraries were prepared by immunoSEQ multiplex PCR; TCRdb keeps only in-frame clonotypes and omits some of them. The sample yields approximately 110,000 clones, 70% to 80% seen once. This TCR was sampled from a woman under 40 in good health and CMV-seropositive. The sample comprised PBMCs. The V call is TRBV5-1, the J call TRBJ1-1; D perhaps matches TRBD1 (6 bases). The CDR3: CASSLVTGNTEAFF. CDR3 DNA sequence: TGCGCCAGCAGCTTGGTGACAGGGAACACTGAAGCTTTCTTT. The full variable domain, in which reference TRBV5-1 and TRBJ1-1 provide the parts outside the CDR3, is KAGVTQTPRYLIKTRGQQVTLSCSPISGHRSVSWYQQTPGQGLQFLFEYFSETQRNKGNFPGRFSGRQFSNSRSEMNVSTLELGDSALYLCASSLVTGNTEAFFGQGTRLTVV.